Shown below are 18 T cell receptor beta chains from a single sample sequenced in a study of graft-versus-host responses after intestinal transplantation. TCRdb keeps only in-frame clones here, not all; method: immunoSEQ multiplex PCR. The table has approximately 79,000 clones, approximately 78% seen once. The antigens these receptors bind are not known. This sample comprised unstimulated CD4+ T cells sorted from spleen or lymph node cells, obtained before intestinal transplant. The source of these receptors is a human donor who received an intestinal transplant.

This clone was seen a few times. V and J are TRBV28 and TRBJ2-7; perhaps TRBD2 as D (6 bases). Between the trimmed V and J ends, which lost 3 bases and 3 bases, there was a span of 15 bases. This CDR3 contains 15 residues. Germline-derived CDR1 and CDR2 are MDHEN and SYDVKM. The CDR3 protein is CASSLGGSGVYEQYF. CDR3 DNA sequence: TGTGCCAGCAGTTTGGGAGGCTCGGGAGTCTACGAGCAGTACTTC.

The chain couples TRBV2 to TRBJ2-1; TRBD1 matches at 7 bases. CDR3 size: 13 residues. CDR1 and CDR2 from the germline V gene are SNHLY and FYNNEI. J gave up 7 bases and V 5 bases, and 5 bases lay outside the gene matches. The CDR3: CASSRDSANEQFF. CDR3 DNA: TGTGCCAGCAGTCGGGACAGCGCGAATGAGCAGTTCTTC.

The V and J genes are TRBV18 and TRBJ2-7; no clear D. Trimming stripped 3 bases from V and 6 bases from J, with 15 bases between. CDR3 length: 14 residues. Germline values: CDR1 KGHSH, CDR2 LQKENI. In nucleotides, the CDR3 is TGTGCCAGCTCACCTGGGCTCGATTCCGGCGAGCAGTACTTC. Translated, it gives CASSPGLDSGEQYF.

V gene TRBV9 combines with J gene TRBJ2-7; 8 bases map to TRBD2. This CDR3 is 14 amino acids long. CDR1 and CDR2 from the germline V gene are SGDLS and YYNGEE. The J segment lost 7 bases and the V segment lost 0 bases, leaving 6 bases of the junction unmatched. This CDR3 reads CASSVAGGPGEQYF. The CDR3 bases are TGTGCCAGCAGCGTAGCGGGAGGGCCGGGGGAGCAGTACTTC.

The J gene is TRBJ2-2, the V gene TRBV9, with D possibly matching TRBD1 (5 bases). Germline CDR1 is SGDLS and CDR2 is YYNGEE. V was shortened by 4 bases and J by 2 bases, with 15 bases between the two germline ends. The CDR3 extends over 16 amino acids. CDR3 DNA sequence: TGTGCCAGCAGCCCCTTAAGTGGGGCCAACACCGGGGAGCTGTTTTTT. Translating gives CASSPLSGANTGELFF.

The chain carries TRBV6-5 and TRBJ1-6, with TRBD1 identical over 9 bases. The CDR3 has 15 residues. V lost 2 bases, J lost 10 bases, and 6 bases stayed unmatched. Germline CDR1 is MNHEY and CDR2 is SVGAGI. CDR3 bases: TGTGCCAGCAGTTACCTGACAGGGGGACGGTCACCCCTCCACTTT. Translating it yields CASSYLTGGRSPLHF.

The rearrangement links TRBV28 to TRBJ2-7, with a weak D call TRBD2 (5 bases). V was shortened by 3 bases and J by 0 bases, with 12 bases between the two germline ends. The CDR3 totals 15 residues. Germline CDR1 is MDHEN and CDR2 is SYDVKM. CDR3 in DNA: TGTGCCAGCAGTTTGGTTTTTGGGAGCTCCTACGAGCAGTACTTC. The encoded protein is CASSLVFGSSYEQYF.

The J gene is TRBJ1-6, the V gene TRBV6-6; TRBD1 matches 7 bases. J gave up 10 bases and V 5 bases, and 5 bases lay outside the gene matches. Germline V gene sequence: CDR1 MNHNY, CDR2 SVGAGI (reference sequence). This CDR3 is built from 13 residues. The CDR3 sequence: CASSTTGVSPLHF. As DNA, the CDR3 is TGTGCCAGCAGTACCACAGGGGTCTCACCCCTCCACTTT.

The rearrangement joins TRBV5-1 to TRBJ2-1; 11 nucleotides align to TRBD2. From germline, CDR1 is SGHRS and CDR2 YFSETQ. Trimming at V came to 0 bases and at J to 7 bases, leaving 9 bases not matched to a gene. The CDR3 totals 17 residues. In DNA, the CDR3 is TGCGCCAGCAGCTTGGCCCCGAAGGTAGCGGGAGGGAATGAGCAGTTCTTC. Amino acids: CASSLAPKVAGGNEQFF.

The chain carries TRBV18 and TRBJ2-7, with a tentative D call TRBD2 (5 bases). Trimming removed 3 bases at V and 0 bases at J, with 18 bases between. This CDR3 has 17 residues. The germline V gene has CDR1 KGHSH and CDR2 LQKENI. The CDR3 region has the DNA TGTGCCAGCTCACCGTCGCGCGATCGGGGATTCTCCTACGAGCAGTACTTC. It is translated as CASSPSRDRGFSYEQYF.

The V and J genes are TRBV5-1 and TRBJ1-2; 8 nucleotides align to TRBD1. After removal of 0 bases from V and 8 bases from J, the junction contained 6 bases not matched to a gene. The CDR3 length is 14 residues. Germline CDR1 reads SGHRS; CDR2 reads YFSETQ. CDR3 in amino acids: CASSLAQGASGYTF. The CDR3 DNA reads as TGCGCCAGCAGCTTGGCCCAGGGGGCGTCGGGCTACACCTTC.

This chain links TRBV10-3 with TRBJ2-1; 7 nucleotides agree with TRBD1. The J segment lost 4 bases and the V segment lost 5 bases, leaving 8 bases of the junction unmatched. Germline V gene sequence: CDR1 ENHRY, CDR2 SYGVKD. This CDR3 is 15 amino acids long. CDR3 residues: CAISTGAVKYNEQFF. The DNA of the CDR3 is TGTGCCATCAGTACAGGGGCTGTTAAGTACAATGAGCAGTTCTTC.

CDR3: CASSAGTSAYNEQFF. The CDR3 coding sequence is TGTGCCAGCAGCGCCGGGACTAGCGCATACAATGAGCAGTTCTTC. The rearrangement uses TRBV7-6 and TRBJ2-1; 10 positions match TRBD2. Trimming at V came to 5 bases and at J to 4 bases, leaving 5 bases not matched to a gene. The germline CDR1 and CDR2 sequences are SGHVS and FNYEAQ. This CDR3 contains 15 residues.

The chain couples TRBV5-1 to TRBJ1-1, with TRBD1 matching over 9 bases. Germline CDR1 and CDR2: SGHRS and YFSETQ. V was pared by 3 bases and J by 1 base, with 4 bases of the junction left unmatched. CDR3 length: 15 residues. The CDR3 sequence is CASSSQGAPNTEAFF. The CDR3 coding sequence is TGCGCCAGCAGCTCACAGGGGGCCCCGAACACTGAAGCTTTCTTT.

This chain links TRBV28 with TRBJ2-1, with 10 bases identical to TRBD2. The CDR3 is 15 residues long. V shed 9 bases and J 2 bases; nucleotides not matched to a gene: 7. CDR1 is MDHEN, CDR2 SYDVKM, per germline. In nucleotides, the CDR3 is TGTGCCAGTCTAGAAGCGGGGGGGCCCTACAATGAGCAGTTCTTC. It yields the protein CASLEAGGPYNEQFF.

The chain recombines TRBV11-1 with TRBJ2-7; a weak D match, TRBD2 (6 bases). The CDR3 length is 13 residues. V shed 3 bases and J shed 3 bases, with 9 bases lying between them. Germline V gene data show CDR1 as SGHAT and CDR2 as FQDESV (reference sequence). CDR3 protein: CASSFGSLYEQYF. As DNA, the CDR3 is TGTGCCAGCAGCTTCGGGAGTCTCTACGAGCAGTACTTC.

The chain carries TRBV5-1 and TRBJ2-7; 7 bases are a match to TRBD1. CDR3 length equals 14 residues. V was pared by 2 bases and J by 1 base, with 3 bases of the junction left unmatched. Germline CDR1 reads SGHRS; CDR2 reads YFSETQ. The CDR3 here is CASSFTGASYEQYF. As DNA, the CDR3 is TGCGCCAGCAGCTTTACAGGGGCATCCTACGAGCAGTACTTC.

This sequence joins TRBV25-1 and TRBJ1-2; D may be TRBD1 (6 bases). Trimming cost V 5 bases and J 0 bases, with 10 bases left between them. Germline values: CDR1 MGHDK, CDR2 SYGVNS. The CDR3 has 14 residues. The chain's CDR3 is CASSLDRPNYGYTF. The CDR3 nucleotides are TGTGCCAGCAGTCTTGACAGGCCTAACTATGGCTACACCTTC.